This T cell receptor (beta chain) was profiled in a study of post-analysis software for immune sequencing data (dated by TCRdb to the mid-2010s). Notes on the research overall: Relapsing-remitting, secondary progressive and progressive-relapsing multiple sclerosis were recorded as disease courses, and subtype annotation was lacking for some patients. The multiple sclerosis patient repertoires were compared with about a dozen previously published healthy control repertoires from donors aged about 6 to 25 years. A subset of samples was prepared in parallel using single-end sample barcoding, then pooled and co-amplified after Illumina adapter ligation.

Relative to germline, V is missing 0 bases and J is missing 3 bases, with 4 bases of the junction outside any gene match. The CDR3 spans 14 residues, from the cysteine through the phenylalanine. Only the CDR3 DNA stays, 42 bases, in frame from base 1. CDR1 is given as DFQATT and CDR2 as SNEGSKA, both from the germline V gene (reference sequence). To demonstrate the VDJtools post-analysis software, TCR beta repertoires were profiled from the peripheral blood of about a dozen young patients with multiple sclerosis. The multiple sclerosis patients were children and adolescents ranging in age from roughly 6 to 16 years. The table lists this clonotype with a few counts. This receptor's antigen is unknown. Per-base quality was not reported, and no clone a single base away is much larger than it. The library was generated by PCR. TCRdb shows the sequencer as Illumina HiSeq 2500. Unique molecular identifiers were incorporated into TCR beta cDNA libraries to reduce PCR and sequencing biases. Around 500,000 cDNA molecules were obtained for every 1 to 10 million input T cells, so each molecule roughly corresponded to one T cell. The patient libraries were prepared and sequenced using the same protocol as the earlier healthy control dataset. Samples belonging to the same batch were prepared together, multiplexed and sequenced on a shared HiSeq lane. The study's processing was this. MIGEC was used to process the raw barcoded reads, and molecular identifier groups with only a single read were discarded before consensus assembly and CDR3 extraction. Clonotype tables were post-analysed with VDJtools, normalizing diversity by down-sampling all datasets to the smallest sample size. To correct batch-related cross-sample contamination, repertoire overlap clustering matched CDR3 amino acid sequences but not nucleotide sequences. The public sequencing data were trimmed at Q25 with fastp and processed into clonotypes with MiXCR by TCRdb, which kept only in-frame beta chains. Every CDR3 protein is listed once, alongside the most common genes and DNA of its rows. These V and J calls originate from TCRdb's pipeline instead of the authors' own analysis. The sample table contains roughly 700,000 distinct CDR3 sequences; only one count was recorded for 30% of them. About 0.5% of the sample rests with the top ten.

Study-level results and caveats: Direct clustering with F measure showed strong co-clustering of samples prepared in the same batch, prompting a batch-effect correction. The control group was slightly older than the multiple sclerosis patient group. Multiple sclerosis patients had significantly lower normalized Chao1 diversity than controls, a result that suggests substantial peripheral T-cell clonal expansion. Patients showed significantly higher frequencies than controls for roughly five TRBV segments, among them TRBV5-6, TRBV5-1 and TRBV20-1.

The rearrangement combines TRBV20-1 with TRBJ1-1; TRBD1 aligns with 7 central bases. The origin of this receptor is a girl between 5 and 17 years old with multiple sclerosis. The material sequenced was blood. The encoded CDR3 is CSARDHRGHTEAFF. The nucleotides are TGCAGTGCTAGAGATCATAGGGGGCACACTGAAGCTTTCTTT.